A selection of T cell receptor beta chains follows, all from one sample in a study of OX40 agonist ivuxolimab in advanced cancers. Profiling relied on immunoSEQ multiplex PCR, and the TCRdb table lists in-frame clones only, not all of them. Of nearly 90,000 clones listed, around 87% are singletons. The sequenced sample was CD4+ or CD8+ T cells sorted from blood, obtained in a trial of the OX40 agonist ivuxolimab. These receptor sequences come from an adult with an advanced solid tumor such as melanoma, head and neck, liver or kidney cancer. Both conserved end residues are part of each CDR3. The order of the fields is V gene, clone size, D gene, J gene, CDR3 length, CDR3 DNA, CDR3 protein. A D gene is named only where the DNA matches it firmly. The listing skips clone size in some rows; elsewhere it reads once, few, many or a size class.

>TRBV27|NA|TRBD2|TRBJ2-5|17
TGTGCCAGCAGTCGAAGCTGGGGCCTAGCGGGGAAAGAGACCCAGTACTTC
CASSRSWGLAGKETQYF
>TRBV19|once|NA|TRBJ2-5|16
TGTGCCAGTAGTATAGGGGCCAGGGGGGACTCATGGACCCAGTACTTC
CASSIGARGDSWTQYF
>TRBV19|NA|NA|TRBJ2-6|16
TGTGCCAGTAGAGCGCCCAGGAGCTCTGGGGCCAACGTCCTGACTTTC
CASRAPRSSGANVLTF
>TRBV29-1|NA|TRBD2|TRBJ2-7|13
TGCAGCGTTAGGAGTGGGACTAGTAACGAGCAGTACTTC
CSVRSGTSNEQYF
>TRBV19|NA|NA|TRBJ1-1|14
TGTGCCAGTAGCCCACCCGGGGGCGCGTCTGAAGCTTTCTTT
CASSPPGGASEAFF
>TRBV30|NA|NA|TRBJ2-7|14
TGTGCCTGGACCAAGACAGGAGGGTTCTACGAGCAGTACTTC
CAWTKTGGFYEQYF
>TRBV19|NA|NA|TRBJ2-1|16
TGTGCCAGTAGTCCCCAGGGGCTAAGCTCCTACAATGAGCAGTTCTTC
CASSPQGLSSYNEQFF
>TRBV5-1|NA|TRBD1|TRBJ2-7|14
TGCGCCAGCAGGACGGCCGGGACAGGGAACGAGCAGTACTTC
CASRTAGTGNEQYF
>TRBV6-6|NA|TRBD1|TRBJ1-1|14
TGTGCCAGCAGTGCCACAACAGGGGGCACTGAAGCTTTCTTT
CASSATTGGTEAFF
>TRBV6-6|NA|NA|TRBJ1-1|11
TGTGCCAGCAGTTCCCGGACAGAAGCTTTCTTT
CASSSRTEAFF
>TRBV6-1|NA|TRBD2|TRBJ2-3|18
TGTGCCAGCAGTGGGGCAGGGAGGAGCGGGAGGGACACAGATACGCAGTATTTT
CASSGAGRSGRDTDTQYF
>TRBV5-4|NA|NA|TRBJ2-1|13
TGTGCCAGCAGCAACGGACCCTACAATGAGCAGTTCTTC
CASSNGPYNEQFF
>TRBV7-8|once|NA|TRBJ2-3|15
TGTGCCAGCAGCCAACCTGAGGTCCTCACAGATACGCAGTATTTT
CASSQPEVLTDTQYF
>TRBV19|NA|NA|TRBJ2-1|16
TGTGCCAGTACCCCCAGCCCACTCAACTCCTACAATGAGCAGTTCTTC
CASTPSPLNSYNEQFF
>TRBV5-1|once|NA|TRBJ1-4|14
TGCGCCAGCAGCCGCGGAACAGGCAATGAAAAACTGTTTTTT
CASSRGTGNEKLFF
>TRBV7-8|NA|NA|TRBJ1-5|14
TGTGCCAGCAGCTTAGACAGGAGCAATCAGCCCCAGCATTTT
CASSLDRSNQPQHF
>TRBV5-4|NA|NA|TRBJ1-2|14
TGTGCCAGCAGCACCGCTAAAGAAATCTATGGCTACACCTTC
CASSTAKEIYGYTF
>TRBV7-2|NA|TRBD2|TRBJ2-1|19
TGTGCCAGCAGCCCCCGGACTAGCGGGAGGGCCGGGTCCTACAATGAGCAGTTCTTC
CASSPRTSGRAGSYNEQFF
>TRBV11-2|few|TRBD1|TRBJ1-6|16
TGTGCCAGCAGCCCTAGCTCAGGGGGCATCAATTCACCCCTCCACTTT
CASSPSSGGINSPLHF
>TRBV19|NA|NA|TRBJ1-1|16
TGTGCCAGTAGTACGGGCCCAGGACGGACGAACACTGAAGCTTTCTTT
CASSTGPGRTNTEAFF
>TRBV6-6|NA|NA|TRBJ1-1|14
TGTGCCAGCAGTAATGATGTGGTACTCACTGAAGCTTTCTTT
CASSNDVVLTEAFF
>TRBV30|NA|NA|TRBJ1-5|14
TGTGCCTGGAGTATAGGCAGGTCTAATCAGCCCCAGCATTTT
CAWSIGRSNQPQHF
>TRBV5-1|NA|NA|TRBJ2-3|16
TGCGCCAGCAGCTTGGGAGTCCGTCATAGCACAGATACGCAGTATTTT
CASSLGVRHSTDTQYF